This T cell receptor beta chain was identified during a study of T cell changes during pregnancy in multiple sclerosis. The CDR3 contains 13 residues. Germline V lookup: CDR1 SGHAT, CDR2 FQDESV (reference sequence). The V and J ends lost 5 bases and 5 bases, in that order; junction bases with no gene match: 4. Generated by immunoSEQ multiplex PCR, the TCRdb table keeps only in-frame clones and is missing some. Here the sample spans approximately 110,000 clones, roughly nine tenths being singletons. V gene TRBV11-1 combines with J gene TRBJ1-1, with TRBD1 matching 8 bases. The receptor's source is a female donor with multiple sclerosis, enrolled in a pregnancy study. This material consisted of peripheral blood, taken after pregnancy. The DNA of the CDR3 is TGTGCCAGCAGCCGAACAGGGGGAACTGAAGCTTTCTTT. Amino acid sequence: CASSRTGGTEAFF. The full variable domain, with the rest looked up from reference TRBV11-1 and TRBJ1-1, is EAEVAQSPRYKITEKSQAVAFWCDPISGHATLYWYRQILGQGPELLVQFQDESVVDDSQLPKDRFSAERLKGVDSTLKIQPAELGDSAMYLCASSRTGGTEAFFGQGTRLTVV.